Included here is one T cell receptor beta chain sequence, with context. Some clones are missing from TCRdb's copy, which holds only in-frame ones; the method was immunoSEQ multiplex PCR. The table includes 300,000 or so clones, approximately 86% detected once. The data originate from a study of blood T cell repertoires in COVID-19. The wider study: Acute and convalescent COVID-19 samples came from the United States, Italy and Spain. Sources were T cells, B-cell-depleted T cells, or PBMCs; the material itself was cDNA or gDNA.

There are 16 residues in the CDR3. Germline V gene lookup returns CDR1 MNHNS and CDR2 SASEGT. Trimming cost V 3 bases and J 4 bases; bases outside gene matches: 8. Sequencing input: peripheral blood. The rearrangement links TRBV6-1 to TRBJ2-2; 7 bases are shared with TRBD2. The source of this sequence is a woman in her 50s with active or convalescent COVID-19. The CDR3 sequence: CASSDGAGVFTGELFF. DNA of the CDR3: TGTGCCAGCAGTGATGGTGCGGGAGTTTTCACCGGGGAGCTGTTTTTT.